The rows below give T cell receptor beta chains drawn from one sample of a study of CDR3 diversity in severe acne. TCRdb reprocessed the PCR reads via MiXCR and lists one record per CDR3 protein. The table includes fewer than 90,000 distinct CDR3 sequences, roughly 51% detected once. Material for sequencing was blood. These receptor sequences come from a male donor in good health, without acne. The CDR3 runs from the conserved cysteine through the conserved F or W. The D gene is left open where the match is weak. Only part of the rows carry a size: once, few, many, or a class if the clone is expanded.

cdr3_aa | cdr3_nt | j_call | clone_size | v_call | d_call
CASSRRYGYTF | TGTGCCAGCAGCCGAAGATATGGCTACACCTTC | TRBJ1-2 | few | TRBV5-8 | -
CATSELGQEKLFF | TGTGCCACCAGTGAATTGGGGCAGGAAAAACTGTTTTTT | TRBJ1-4 | few | TRBV24-1 | -
CASRRIASYEQYF | TGTGCCAGCAGGAGGATAGCCTCCTACGAGCAGTACTTC | TRBJ2-7 | - | TRBV2 | -
CASSTTGIPLYGYTF | TGTGCCAGCAGCACAACCGGGATCCCCCTCTATGGCTACACCTTC | TRBJ1-2 | - | TRBV7-9 | -
CASSVASTGSYGYTF | TGTGCCAGCAGCGTTGCCTCCACAGGGTCCTATGGCTACACCTTC | TRBJ1-2 | - | TRBV9 | -
CASSLVLVKEKLFF | TGTGCCAGCAGCTTAGTCCTGGTAAAGGAAAAACTGTTTTTT | TRBJ1-4 | - | TRBV7-9 | -
CSAAGTGGENEQFF | TGCAGTGCTGCAGGTACAGGGGGCGAAAATGAGCAGTTCTTC | TRBJ2-1 | once | TRBV20-1 | TRBD1
CASSVALASGPLSGANVLTF | TGTGCCAGCAGCGTAGCTTTGGCCTCGGGGCCCCTTTCTGGGGCCAACGTCCTGACTTTC | TRBJ2-6 | many | TRBV9 | -
CATSLTGMRQPQHF | TGTGCCACCAGCCTGACAGGGATGAGGCAGCCCCAGCATTTT | TRBJ1-5 | few | TRBV24-1 | TRBD1
CASSVTGFDEQFF | TGTGCCAGCAGCGTGACAGGGTTCGATGAGCAGTTCTTC | TRBJ2-1 | - | TRBV6-1 | TRBD1
CASSHRAGGNTDTQYF | TGTGCCAGCAGCCACCGAGCGGGGGGGAACACAGATACGCAGTATTTT | TRBJ2-3 | many | TRBV3-1 | TRBD2
CATSPRQGSYGYTF | TGTGCCACCAGTCCCCGACAGGGGAGCTATGGCTACACCTTC | TRBJ1-2 | few | TRBV24-1 | TRBD1
CASSSLSKANEKLFF | TGTGCCAGCAGTTCTCTTTCCAAGGCCAATGAAAAACTGTTTTTT | TRBJ1-4 | - | TRBV25-1 | -
CSARDTGGFNTGELFF | TGCAGTGCTAGAGATACGGGGGGCTTTAACACCGGGGAGCTGTTTTTT | TRBJ2-2 | many | TRBV20-1 | -
CSARDRVAYNEQFF | TGCAGTGCTAGAGATAGGGTGGCCTACAATGAGCAGTTCTTC | TRBJ2-1 | - | TRBV20-1 | -
CSASPVGTEAFF | TGCAGTGCTTCCCCAGTGGGGACTGAAGCTTTCTTT | TRBJ1-1 | - | TRBV20-1 | -
CASSEAASGANVLTF | TGTGCCAGCAGTGAAGCGGCCTCTGGGGCCAACGTCCTGACTTTC | TRBJ2-6 | - | TRBV2 | -
CASSSNPQGSYGYTF | TGTGCCAGCAGCTCCAATCCCCAGGGGAGCTATGGCTACACCTTC | TRBJ1-2 | - | TRBV7-3 | -
CASSLRLELFF | TGTGCCAGCAGCTTACGATTGGAGCTGTTTTTT | TRBJ2-2 | - | TRBV7-9 | -
CASSPDRGRYEQYF | TGTGCCAGCAGCCCCGACAGGGGTAGGTACGAGCAGTACTTC | TRBJ2-7 | once | TRBV5-4 | TRBD1
CASSYGTGVPSPLHF | TGCGCCAGCAGCTACGGGACAGGGGTGCCTTCACCCCTCCACTTT | TRBJ1-6 | few | TRBV5-1 | TRBD1
CASSNSGRATEAFF | TGTGCCAGCAGCAATAGCGGGAGGGCAACTGAAGCTTTCTTT | TRBJ1-1 | few | TRBV7-2 | -
CASSVGGPLETQYF | TGTGCCAGCAGCGTAGGAGGTCCCCTAGAGACCCAGTACTTC | TRBJ2-5 | once | TRBV9 | -
CASSPLHF | TGTGCCAGCTCACCCCTCCACTTT | TRBJ1-6 | once | TRBV18 | -
CASSPRTGISGYGYTF | TGCGCCAGCAGTCCCCGGACAGGGATTTCAGGCTATGGCTACACCTTC | TRBJ1-2 | many | TRBV10-1 | TRBD1
CASSGRDWGLAGIDTQYF | TGTGCCAGCAGCGGACGGGATTGGGGACTAGCGGGTATTGATACGCAGTATTTT | TRBJ2-3 | many | TRBV7-6 | TRBD2